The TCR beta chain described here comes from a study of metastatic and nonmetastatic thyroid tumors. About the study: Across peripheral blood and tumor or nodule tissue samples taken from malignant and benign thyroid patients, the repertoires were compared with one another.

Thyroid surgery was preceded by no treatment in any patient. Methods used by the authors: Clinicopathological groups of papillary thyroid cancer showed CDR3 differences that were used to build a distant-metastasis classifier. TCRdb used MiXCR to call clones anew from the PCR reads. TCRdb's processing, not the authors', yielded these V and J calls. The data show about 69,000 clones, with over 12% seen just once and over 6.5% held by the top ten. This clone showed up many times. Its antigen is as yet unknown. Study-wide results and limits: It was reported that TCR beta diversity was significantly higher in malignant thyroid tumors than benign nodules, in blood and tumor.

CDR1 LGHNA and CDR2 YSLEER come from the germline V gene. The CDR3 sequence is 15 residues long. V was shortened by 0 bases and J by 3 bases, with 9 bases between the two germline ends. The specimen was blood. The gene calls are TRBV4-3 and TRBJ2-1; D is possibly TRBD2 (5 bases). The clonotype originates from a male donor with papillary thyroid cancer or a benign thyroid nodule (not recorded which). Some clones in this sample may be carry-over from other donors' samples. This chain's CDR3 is CASSQDGNRYNEQFF. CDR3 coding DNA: TGCGCCAGCAGCCAAGACGGGAACCGCTACAATGAGCAGTTCTTC.